This is a list of T cell receptor beta chains from one sample in a study of siplizumab effects on memory and regulatory T cells. Profiled with immunoSEQ multiplex PCR; TCRdb holds only in-frame clones, not every one. The sample lists about 87,000 clones; roughly 86% were seen once. The source material was Tregs sorted from blood. These receptors were taken from a human donor in good health. Both conserved end residues are part of each CDR3. Each record gives: J gene, clone size, CDR3 length, D gene, V gene, CDR3 DNA, CDR3 protein. The D gene is left open where the match is weak. Expanded clones get a size class; other rows say once, few or many, or leave the size out.

>TRBJ2-7|NA|12|NA|TRBV10-3
TGTGCCATCAGTGAGTTCCGCGAGGAGCAGTACTTC
CAISEFREEQYF
>TRBJ2-2|NA|19|TRBD2|TRBV19
TGTGCCAGTAGTAAACGTACCGTTGGACTAGCGGGGAACACCGGGGAGCTGTTTTTT
CASSKRTVGLAGNTGELFF
>TRBJ1-5|NA|15|NA|TRBV19
TGTGCCAGTACGGTCGCCGGAAATAGCAATCAGCCCCAGCATTTT
CASTVAGNSNQPQHF
>TRBJ1-2|NA|11|NA|TRBV28
TGTGCCATCGGGACTAGGTATGGCTACACCTTC
CAIGTRYGYTF
>TRBJ2-3|NA|16|NA|TRBV10-3
TGTGCCATCAGTGATTCTAAGGGACGAGCCACAGATACGCAGTATTTT
CAISDSKGRATDTQYF
>TRBJ2-3|NA|14|NA|TRBV5-1
TGCGCCAGCAGCTTGGACAGGACCACAGATACGCAGTATTTT
CASSLDRTTDTQYF
>TRBJ1-1|NA|14|NA|TRBV4-1
TGCGCCAGCAGCCAACCGTATGGTTCCCTCGAAGCTTTCTTT
CASSQPYGSLEAFF
>TRBJ1-1|NA|11|NA|TRBV7-9
TGTGCCAGCAGCGTGAACACTGAAGCTTTCTTT
CASSVNTEAFF
>TRBJ2-1|NA|17|TRBD1|TRBV5-1
TGCGCCAGCAGCTTGGCGACAGGGATGAACTCCTACAATGAGCAGTTCTTC
CASSLATGMNSYNEQFF
>TRBJ2-5|NA|12|NA|TRBV11-1
TGTGCCAGCAGCTTAGAAGTGGGGACCCAGTACTTC
CASSLEVGTQYF
>TRBJ2-7|NA|15|NA|TRBV7-9
TGTGCCAGCAGCTTAGCCGGCACCGGGGGCTACGAGCAGTACTTC
CASSLAGTGGYEQYF
>TRBJ1-5|NA|13|NA|TRBV19
TGTGCCAGTAGGGAACTGGCTGATCAGCCCCAGCATTTT
CASRELADQPQHF
>TRBJ1-2|NA|13|NA|TRBV18
TGTGCCAGCTCACCGCCAGGGCTGAGTGGCTACACCTTC
CASSPPGLSGYTF
>TRBJ2-3|NA|13|NA|TRBV6-6
TGTGCCAGCAGTTACCCAGGGGCAGATACGCAGTATTTT
CASSYPGADTQYF
>TRBJ1-1|once|16|NA|TRBV6-5
TGTGCCAGCAGTTACGGCGTGCAGAGGGTGAACACTGAAGCTTTCTTT
CASSYGVQRVNTEAFF
>TRBJ1-5|NA|12|NA|TRBV10-1
TGCGCCAGACAGGAGGGCAATCAGCCCCAGCATTTT
CARQEGNQPQHF
>TRBJ1-2|NA|13|NA|TRBV9
TGTGCCAGCAACCCTCGGGACGGCATGCGCTACACCTTC
CASNPRDGMRYTF
>TRBJ2-3|NA|15|TRBD2|TRBV6-5
TGTGCCAGCAGCAGACTAGCGGGGGCGAGAGATACGCAGTATTTT
CASSRLAGARDTQYF
>TRBJ2-3|NA|12|NA|TRBV7-2
TGTGCCAGCAGCTTAGACGTAGCGACGCAGTATTTT
CASSLDVATQYF
>TRBJ1-1|NA|14|NA|TRBV6-1
TGTGCCAGCAGTGACCAGGGGATCAGCACTGAAGCTTTCTTT
CASSDQGISTEAFF
>TRBJ1-3|NA|17|NA|TRBV5-1
TGCGCCAGCAGCTTGTTTGTCGGTGGGGCCTCTGGAAACACCATATATTTT
CASSLFVGGASGNTIYF
>TRBJ2-1|NA|14|TRBD2|TRBV7-7
TGTGCCAGCAGCTTAAGCCGGGGGGGCAATGAGCAGTTCTTC
CASSLSRGGNEQFF
>TRBJ1-6|NA|14|NA|TRBV7-3
TGTGCCAGCAGCCCGAGGGGGGATAATTCACCCCTCCACTTT
CASSPRGDNSPLHF
>TRBJ1-4|NA|14|NA|TRBV5-6
TGTGCCAGCAGCTTTGGCGGGAATAATGAAAAACTGTTTTTT
CASSFGGNNEKLFF
>TRBJ2-7|NA|17|TRBD2|TRBV27
TGTGCCAGCAGTTTAACGCTAGCGGGGACTTACTCCTACGAGCAGTACTTC
CASSLTLAGTYSYEQYF
>TRBJ1-1|NA|14|NA|TRBV30
TGTGCCTGGAGAATGGGGGAGATGAACACTGAAGCTTTCTTT
CAWRMGEMNTEAFF
>TRBJ1-4|NA|14|TRBD1|TRBV28
TGTGCCAGCAGTTCCAGGGGGGGAAATGAAAAACTGTTTTTT
CASSSRGGNEKLFF
>TRBJ1-2|NA|12|NA|TRBV6-5
TGTGCCAGCAGCCGTTTTGAGTATGGCTACACCTTC
CASSRFEYGYTF
>TRBJ2-3|NA|15|TRBD2|TRBV19
TGTGCCAGTAGTATGGGACTACCGAGCACAGATACGCAGTATTTT
CASSMGLPSTDTQYF
>TRBJ2-5|NA|11|NA|TRBV20-1
TGCAGTGCCCTGGGCCGGGAGACCCAGTACTTC
CSALGRETQYF
>TRBJ1-6|NA|13|NA|TRBV27
TGTGCCAGCAAGGAGGGGTATAATTCACCCCTCCACTTT
CASKEGYNSPLHF
>TRBJ2-1|NA|14|NA|TRBV5-1
TGCGCCAGCAGCTTGGGACAGAAACACAATGAGCAGTTCTTC
CASSLGQKHNEQFF
>TRBJ2-7|NA|14|TRBD1|TRBV2
TGTGCCAGCAGGACAGGGCTGGGCTCCAACGAGCAGTACTTC
CASRTGLGSNEQYF
>TRBJ1-2|NA|15|TRBD1|TRBV19
TGTGCCAGTAGAGGCTTTACAGGGGCCAGTGGTGGCTACACCTTC
CASRGFTGASGGYTF
>TRBJ1-5|NA|12|NA|TRBV5-8
TGTGCCAGCAGCTTGTTCGCTCAGCCCCAGCATTTT
CASSLFAQPQHF
>TRBJ2-7|NA|14|TRBD1|TRBV6-5
TGTGCCAGCAGCTGGGACAGATTGGGTAACGAGCAGTACTTC
CASSWDRLGNEQYF
>TRBJ2-4|NA|12|TRBD1|TRBV28
TGTGCCAGCCGGGACAGTAAAAACATTCAGTACTTC
CASRDSKNIQYF
>TRBJ2-1|NA|11|NA|TRBV20-1
TGCAGTGTACCCTATTACAATGAGCAGTTCTTC
CSVPYYNEQFF
>TRBJ2-7|NA|13|NA|TRBV4-1
TGCGCCAGCAGCCAAGGGGACTCTTACGAGCAGTACTTC
CASSQGDSYEQYF
>TRBJ1-5|NA|14|NA|TRBV6-1
TGTGCCAGCAGCCCCGGGGAATATGCTCAGCCCCAGCATTTT
CASSPGEYAQPQHF
>TRBJ2-2|NA|16|NA|TRBV7-2
TGTGCCAGCAGCTTAGCCGTGACCAGGAACACCGGGGAGCTGTTTTTT
CASSLAVTRNTGELFF
>TRBJ2-5|NA|13|NA|TRBV18
TGTGCCAGCTCTCCAACAGATGAGGGGACCCAGTACTTC
CASSPTDEGTQYF
>TRBJ2-2|NA|16|TRBD1|TRBV7-2
TGTGCCAGCAGCCCTCAAGGGGGCTCGAACACCGGGGAGCTGTTTTTT
CASSPQGGSNTGELFF
>TRBJ1-1|NA|15|TRBD1|TRBV4-3
TGCGCCAGCAGCCAAGAGCCAGGGGGTAACACTGAAGCTTTCTTT
CASSQEPGGNTEAFF
>TRBJ2-1|NA|17|NA|TRBV6-1
TGTGCCAGCAGTGAAGAAGGGGTCCCACATTCCTACAATGAGCAGTTCTTC
CASSEEGVPHSYNEQFF
>TRBJ2-7|NA|14|NA|TRBV7-9
TGTGCCAGCAGCTCCCAGGGAGGATACTACGAGCAGTACTTC
CASSSQGGYYEQYF
>TRBJ2-1|NA|16|NA|TRBV18
TGTGCCAGCTCACCACCGTCGCAGGGTATGTTCAATGAGCAGTTCTTC
CASSPPSQGMFNEQFF
>TRBJ1-5|NA|15|NA|TRBV4-1
TGCGCCAGCAGCCAAGAGGAGGGGTCGGCTCAGCCCCAGCATTTT
CASSQEEGSAQPQHF